The subject of this entry is one T cell receptor (beta chain). As yet, its antigen is unknown. A mixed TRB-A/B primer pool amplified rearranged TRB by multiplex touch-down PCR. TCRdb called the multiplex PCR reads again in MiXCR, with one record for every CDR3 protein. The table lists about 3,800 distinct CDR3 sequences, 28% of them singletons. The sample is drawn from a study of T cell repertoires in aging, cancer and after chemotherapy. Study findings and constraints: In cancer patients, declining TCR diversity with age involved lost richness and lost evenness.

Amplification of TCR beta used genomic DNA extracted from peripheral blood. The receptor comes from a human donor with a solid tumor. Sequencing was carried out using blood.

The CDR3 bases are TGCAGTGCCCAAAGGACCGGCCTCTCTGGAAACACCATATATTTT. It yields the protein CSAQRTGLSGNTIYF. The rearrangement links TRBV20-1 to TRBJ1-3; D is ambiguous. V was trimmed by 6 bases and J by 0 bases, leaving 15 bases between them. The CDR3 sequence is 15 residues long. Germline assignment: CDR1 DFQATT and CDR2 SNEGSKA (reference sequence).